This T cell receptor (beta chain) derives from a study of cytomegalovirus exposure and HLA in healthy donors. General study results and limits: Listed as cytomegalovirus-associated were approximately 160 TCR beta chains. The finding came from a later analysis; first-cohort TCR clusters tended to co-occur in the approximately 120 validation repertoires. There were a few CMV-associated chains whose specificity for CMV antigens was confirmed in vitro. Rarity marked most TCR sequences, yet some public TCRs occurred in many donors.

In the case of this clone: The target antigen is unknown.

The CDR3 has 15 amino acids. Germline V gene sequence: CDR1 LNHDA, CDR2 SQIVND (reference sequence). J was trimmed by 4 bases and V by 5 bases; bases with no gene match: 6. The repertoire was sequenced with immunoSEQ multiplex PCR; TCRdb's copy has only in-frame clones and lacks some. The data contain 200,000 to 300,000 clones, approximately 84% of them singletons. The receptor comes from a woman aged 25-40 years in good health and CMV-seropositive. The V and J genes are TRBV19 and TRBJ2-7; 12 nucleotides line up with TRBD2. The sequencing sample was made of PBMCs. Here the CDR3 DNA reads TGTGCCAGTAGTGGGAGGACTAGCGGGATATACGAGCAGTACTTC. Its protein product is CASSGRTSGIYEQYF.